One and the same sample provided the 22 T cell receptor beta chains below, sequenced in a study of spatial heterogeneity in lung cancer. Study-level points and caveats: Mutation counts in tumors were tracked by counts of expanded intratumoral alpha and beta TCRs.

MiXCR was run by TCRdb on the 5' RACE reads, yielding one entry per CDR3 protein. The sample has tens of thousands of distinct CDR3 sequences, approximately 6.5% seen once. Their target antigens are unknown. The time point is: sample taken at primary tumor resection. This specimen was lung tumor tissue, taken at surgery. These TCRs come from a male donor with early-stage non-small cell lung cancer.

In its sample, this clonotype was seen many times. J is TRBJ2-1 and V is TRBV11-1; 10 bases are shared with TRBD2. The CDR3 spans 16 residues. J gave up 2 bases and V 1 base, and 2 bases lay outside the gene matches. Germline values: CDR1 SGHAT, CDR2 FQDESV (reference sequence). DNA of the CDR3: TGTGCCAGCAGCTTAGGAACTAGCGGGGCCTACAATGAGCAGTTCTTC. Translated: CASSLGTSGAYNEQFF.

This clonotype was counted many times. This chain uses TRBV30 with TRBJ2-1; a possible D gene is TRBD2 (5 bases). Trimming shortened V by 0 bases and J by 0 bases, and 6 bases separated the two germline ends. This CDR3 is built from 14 residues. The germline gives CDR1 GTSNPN, CDR2 SVGIG (reference sequence). The chain's CDR3 is CAWSVTSSYNEQFF. Written as DNA, the CDR3 is TGTGCCTGGAGTGTCACTAGCTCCTACAATGAGCAGTTCTTC.

This clonotype was seen repeatedly, ten times or more. The chain has TRBV6-1 and TRBJ2-7, with D perhaps being TRBD1 or TRBD2 (5 bases each). V dropped 5 bases and J dropped 3 bases, with 11 bases sitting between them. This CDR3 has 13 residues. Germline values: CDR1 MNHNS, CDR2 SASEGT. Here the CDR3 reads CASSPGTDYEQYF. CDR3 DNA: TGTGCCAGCAGTCCCGGGACGGACTACGAGCAGTACTTC.

This clonotype was recorded many times. V usage is TRBV7-9 and J usage is TRBJ1-6, with D uncertain. The CDR3 sequence is 13 residues long. V dropped 0 bases and J dropped 7 bases, with 4 bases sitting between them. The germline V gene has CDR1 SEHNR and CDR2 FQNEAQ (reference sequence). This CDR3 is CASSLAPNSPLHF. The DNA of the CDR3 is TGTGCCAGCAGCTTAGCACCAAATTCACCCCTCCACTTT.

This clonotype has a count of ten or more. V and J are TRBV2 and TRBJ2-2; D is possibly TRBD1 or TRBD2 (5 bases each). CDR3 length: 15 amino acids. The germline V and J ends were trimmed by 7 bases and 4 bases, with 16 bases remaining between them. The V gene's germline CDR1 is SNHLY and CDR2 FYNNEI. As DNA, the CDR3 is TGTGCCAGCAAGGGGAGTTGGCCAGTCACCGGGGAGCTGTTTTTT. This codes for CASKGSWPVTGELFF.

This clonotype was detected many times. The chain has TRBV5-1 and TRBJ2-1; D remains unclear. Trimming took 3 bases from V and 7 from J, leaving 5 bases between them. CDR3 length: 11 residues. Germline lookup yields CDR1 SGHRS and CDR2 YFSETQ. For the CDR3, the DNA is TGCGCCAGCAGCTACAATAATGAGCAGTTCTTC. This gives the protein CASSYNNEQFF.

This clonotype was recorded many times. This chain joins TRBV7-3 and TRBJ2-6; D not certain. The CDR3 covers 16 residues. CDR1 and CDR2 (germline): SGHTA, FQGTGA. Trimming stripped 5 bases from V and 0 bases from J, with 11 bases between. For the CDR3, the DNA is TGTGCCAGCAGCCTCTCGTCGGGCTCTGGGGCCAACGTCCTGACTTTC. Translating gives CASSLSSGSGANVLTF.

In its sample, this clonotype was seen many times. The chain is built from TRBV24-1 and TRBJ2-2; the D gene is possibly TRBD2 (6 bases). CDR3 length equals 13 residues. Germline lookup yields CDR1 KGHDR and CDR2 SFDVKD. The V gene lost 5 bases and the J gene lost 5 bases, with 8 bases spanning the gap. In nucleotides, the CDR3 is TGTGCCACCAGTGCGGCGGGAACCGGGGAGCTGTTTTTT. Protein sequence: CATSAAGTGELFF.

The CDR3 nucleotides are TGTGCCAGCAGTGTGGGACAGGGAAGTTACGAGCAGTACTTC. This codes for CASSVGQGSYEQYF. The chain carries TRBV6-1 and TRBJ2-7, with 9 nucleotides matching TRBD1. The CDR3 extends over 14 amino acids. J gave up 4 bases and V 4 bases, and 5 bases lay outside the gene matches. Germline loops: CDR1 MNHNS, CDR2 SASEGT.

The chain carries TRBV7-8 and TRBJ1-3; D remains ambiguous. The germline V gene encodes CDR1 SGHVS and CDR2 FQNEAQ. Trimming cost V 6 bases and J 0 bases, with 15 bases left between them. The CDR3 is 16 amino acids. The CDR3 DNA follows: TGTGCCAGCAGTCCTAGGGCGGGCAGCTCTGGAAACACCATATATTTT. Residues: CASSPRAGSSGNTIYF. Together with reference TRBV7-8 and TRBJ1-3, the CDR3 gives the full variable domain: GAGVSQSPRYKVAKRGQDVALRCDPISGHVSLFWYQQALGQGPEFLTYFQNEAQLDKSGLPSDRFFAERPEGSVSTLKIQRTQQEDSAVYLCASSPRAGSSGNTIYFGEGSWLTVV.

This clonotype was observed at least ten times. The chain joins TRBV6-5 to TRBJ1-2; D ambiguous. The V end lost 0 bases, the J end lost 4 bases, and 18 bases lay between the germline ends. The CDR3 is made up of 17 amino acids. The germline V gene encodes CDR1 MNHEY and CDR2 SVGAGI. The CDR3 reads CASSYSVGLPSGYGYTF. The CDR3 DNA reads TGTGCCAGCAGTTACTCGGTTGGGCTTCCCTCTGGCTATGGCTACACCTTC.

The sample holds many counts of this clonotype. V gene TRBV7-7 combines with J gene TRBJ2-2, with 7 bases that match TRBD2. Germline values: CDR1 SSHAT, CDR2 FNYEAQ (reference sequence). The J segment lost 7 bases and the V segment lost 4 bases, leaving 6 bases of the junction unmatched. This CDR3 has 14 amino acids. CDR3 loop: CASSSSRGFGELFF. DNA of the CDR3: TGTGCCAGCAGCTCGTCGCGGGGGTTCGGGGAGCTGTTTTTT.

This clonotype has ten or more counts. The gene calls are TRBV15 and TRBJ2-7; D is perhaps TRBD2 (5 bases). V was clipped by 0 bases and J by 5 bases, with 14 bases between them. CDR1 is LNHNV and CDR2 is YYDKDF in the germline V gene (reference sequence). CDR3 length equals 15 residues. The CDR3 protein is CATSRDQGPGNEQYF. As DNA, the CDR3 is TGTGCCACCAGCAGAGATCAAGGACCCGGGAACGAGCAGTACTTC.

This clonotype was picked up many times. The chain couples TRBV20-1 to TRBJ2-2; D remains ambiguous. V lost 0 bases, J lost 7 bases, and 9 bases lay in between. CDR1 and CDR2 from the germline V gene are DFQATT and SNEGSKA (reference sequence). This CDR3 has 13 amino acids. This CDR3 reads CSARDSTLGELFF. CDR3 in DNA: TGCAGTGCTAGAGACTCGACCCTCGGGGAGCTGTTTTTT.

This clonotype has at least ten counts. This rearrangement joins TRBV29-1 to TRBJ2-5; 7 bases map to TRBD2. CDR1 SQVTM and CDR2 ANQGSEA come from the germline V gene. The CDR3 has 13 residues. J was trimmed by 4 bases and V by 3 bases; bases with no gene match: 5. CDR3 loop: CSVEAGAAETQYF. The CDR3 DNA reads as TGCAGCGTTGAGGCGGGAGCGGCAGAGACCCAGTACTTC.

There are a few counts of this clonotype. This sequence joins TRBV5-5 and TRBJ2-2; 7 bases align to TRBD1. The V segment lost 1 base and the J segment 5 bases; nucleotides outside the gene matches: 2. The length of the CDR3 is 14 residues. The germline CDR1 and CDR2 sequences are SGHKS and YYEKEE (reference sequence). CDR3 residues: CASSLSRGTGELFF. The CDR3 bases are TGTGCCAGCAGCTTGTCCAGGGGGACCGGGGAGCTGTTTTTT.

This clonotype was found a few times. The chain employs TRBV6-2 or TRBV6-3 and TRBJ2-4; D unclear. The CDR3 is 13 amino acids. V dropped 2 bases and J dropped 7 bases, with 9 bases sitting between them. Germline CDR1 reads MNHEY; CDR2 reads SVGEGT. CDR3 loop: CASSYRGWNIQYF. The DNA of the CDR3 is TGTGCCAGCAGTTACAGAGGTTGGAACATTCAGTACTTC.

This clonotype came up a few times. A much larger clone is a single base away; this may be a read error. Without the conserved terminal phenylalanine or tryptophan, this CDR3 likely stems from a read error. CDR3 sequence (DNA): TGTGCCAGCAGTACTGGCTTATACGAGCAGTACTCC. This sequence encodes CASSTGLYEQYS. The V call is TRBV28, the J call TRBJ2-7; D remains ambiguous. The ends were cut back, 5 bases at V and 4 bases at J, with 9 bases in the middle. Germline assignment: CDR1 MDHEN and CDR2 SYDVKM. The CDR3 sequence is 12 residues long.

The chain has TRBV2 and TRBJ2-5; TRBD2 aligns across 8 bases. The CDR3 sequence is 14 residues long. With 4 bases clipped from V and 5 bases from J, the junction kept 6 bases outside the gene matches. Germline V lookup: CDR1 SNHLY, CDR2 FYNNEI. In DNA, the CDR3 is TGTGCCAGCAGTGCCGGGACTAGGTGGGAGACCCAGTACTTC. Amino acid sequence: CASSAGTRWETQYF.

Comment on this clonotype: A much larger clone lies one base from this, so it may be a read error. The V gene is TRBV6-5, the J gene TRBJ2-1; D is undetermined. V was cut by 7 bases and J by 7 bases, with 14 bases left in between. In germline, CDR1 is MNHEY, CDR2 SVGAGI. CDR3 length equals 13 residues. CDR3 nucleotides: TGTGCCAGCACCTCCGAGAGCCTTAATGAGCAGTTCTTC. Protein: CASTSESLNEQFF.

In its sample, this clonotype was seen a few times. The V gene is TRBV7-3, the J gene TRBJ2-2, with 9 bases matching TRBD1. The CDR3 is made up of 16 amino acids. V dropped 2 bases and J dropped 6; count of bases not matched to a gene: 7. From germline, CDR1 is SGHTA and CDR2 FQGTGA. CDR3 bases: TGTGCCAGCAGCTTAGAAGGGACAGGGTCTTCCGGGGAGCTGTTTTTT. Protein product: CASSLEGTGSSGELFF.

This clonotype was counted ten times or more. The CDR3 nucleotides read TGTGCCAGTACCGGACAGCCCACGGCGCCCCAGCATTTT. Protein: CASTGQPTAPQHF. J is TRBJ1-5 and V is TRBV6-2 or TRBV6-3; a weak D match, TRBD1 (6 bases). The germline V gene encodes CDR1 MNHEY and CDR2 SVGEGT. CDR3 length equals 13 residues. Trimming left V 9 bases short and J 9 bases short, with 18 bases between.